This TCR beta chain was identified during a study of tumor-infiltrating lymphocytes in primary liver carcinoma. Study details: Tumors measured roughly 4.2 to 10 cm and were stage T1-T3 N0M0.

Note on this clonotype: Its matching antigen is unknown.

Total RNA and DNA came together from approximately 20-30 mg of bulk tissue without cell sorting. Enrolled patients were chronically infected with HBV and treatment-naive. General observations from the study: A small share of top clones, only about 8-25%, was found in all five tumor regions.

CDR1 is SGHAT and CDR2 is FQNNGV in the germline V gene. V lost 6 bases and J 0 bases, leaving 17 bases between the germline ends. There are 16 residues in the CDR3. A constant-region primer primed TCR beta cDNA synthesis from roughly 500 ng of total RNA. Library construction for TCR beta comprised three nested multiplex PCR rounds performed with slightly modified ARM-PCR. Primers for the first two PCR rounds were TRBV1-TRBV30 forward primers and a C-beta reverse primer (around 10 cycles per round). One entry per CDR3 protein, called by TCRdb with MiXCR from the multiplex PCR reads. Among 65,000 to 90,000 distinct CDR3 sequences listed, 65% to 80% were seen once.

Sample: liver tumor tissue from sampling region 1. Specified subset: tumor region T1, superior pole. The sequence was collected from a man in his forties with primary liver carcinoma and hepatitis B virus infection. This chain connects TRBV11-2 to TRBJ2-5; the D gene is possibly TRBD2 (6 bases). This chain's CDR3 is CASRCRDCAHQETQYF. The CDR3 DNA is TGTGCCAGCAGATGCCGGGACTGTGCCCACCAAGAGACCCAGTACTTC.